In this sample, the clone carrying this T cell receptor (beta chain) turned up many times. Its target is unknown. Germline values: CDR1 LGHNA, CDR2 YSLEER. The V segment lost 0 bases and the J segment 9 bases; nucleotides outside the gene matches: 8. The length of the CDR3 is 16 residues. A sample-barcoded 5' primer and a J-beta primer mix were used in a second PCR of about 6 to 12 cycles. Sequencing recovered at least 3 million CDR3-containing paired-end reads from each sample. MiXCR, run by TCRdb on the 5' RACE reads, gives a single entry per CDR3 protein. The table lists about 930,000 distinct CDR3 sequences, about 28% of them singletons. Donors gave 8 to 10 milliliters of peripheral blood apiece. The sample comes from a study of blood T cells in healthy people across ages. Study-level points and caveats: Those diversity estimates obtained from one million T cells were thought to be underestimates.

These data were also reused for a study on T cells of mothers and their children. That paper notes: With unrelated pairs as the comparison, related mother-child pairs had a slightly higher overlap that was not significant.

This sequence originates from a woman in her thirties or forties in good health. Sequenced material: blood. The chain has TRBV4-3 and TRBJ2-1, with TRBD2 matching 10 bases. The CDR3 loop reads CASSQDPSGGAVEQFF. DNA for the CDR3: TGCGCCAGCAGCCAAGATCCCAGCGGGGGGGCGGTTGAGCAGTTCTTC.